This entry describes one T cell receptor (beta chain). V gave up 4 bases and J gave up 5 bases, with 14 bases separating them. Germline values: CDR1 LNHDA, CDR2 SQIVND (reference sequence). The CDR3 runs 14 residues. These data belong to a study of PD-L1 blockade in urothelial cancer. Across the whole study: Researchers found blood samples held a median of 141,255 T cells.

Only in-frame clones appear in the TCRdb table, and some are missing; sequencing was by immunoSEQ multiplex PCR. Here the sample spans 55,000 to 75,000 clones, roughly four fifths being singletons. Documented time point: pretreatment peripheral blood. Sample: PBMCs, taken around atezolizumab (anti-PD-L1) treatment. This sequence joins TRBV19 and TRBJ1-2; weak D call: TRBD1 (6 bases). The TCR comes from a man in his 70s with urothelial cancer. The CDR3 loop reads CASSNTHGQYGYTF. For the CDR3, the DNA is TGTGCCAGTAGTAACACCCACGGACAGTATGGCTACACCTTC.